These 27 T cell receptor beta chains were all obtained from the same sample, sequenced in a study of blood T cell repertoires in COVID-19. This table comes from immunoSEQ multiplex PCR, and its TCRdb copy is limited to in-frame clones, with some not included. The sample yields 200,000 or so clones, approximately 80% seen once. The sample consisted of peripheral blood. Receptors originate from a man in his forties or fifties who had recovered from COVID-19.

The chain has TRBV13 and TRBJ2-1; TRBD2 might be the D (5 bases). The CDR3 runs to 17 residues. From germline, CDR1 is PRHDT and CDR2 FYEKMQ (reference sequence). V was trimmed by 4 bases and J by 0 bases, leaving 16 bases between them. The CDR3 sequence is CASSSEFEEGSYNEQFF. The CDR3 DNA reads as TGTGCCAGCAGCTCAGAGTTTGAAGAGGGCTCCTACAATGAGCAGTTCTTC.

The CDR3 loop reads CASSGSARARNTEAFF. Here the CDR3 DNA reads TGTGCCAGCTCAGGTTCTGCGCGGGCTCGGAACACTGAAGCTTTCTTT. This chain links TRBV18 with TRBJ1-1; D not resolved. This CDR3 has 16 amino acids. The germline V gene has CDR1 KGHSH and CDR2 LQKENI. V was pared by 5 bases and J by 1 base, with 17 bases between.

The genes are TRBV5-1 and TRBJ2-1; the match to TRBD2 covers 8 bases. V dropped 0 bases and J dropped 11; count of bases not matched to a gene: 10. The CDR3 loop spans 15 amino acids. Germline CDR1 SGHRS, CDR2 YFSETQ. The DNA for the CDR3 is TGCGCCAGCAGCTTGGAAGCGGGGGAACCAAGCCAGCAGTTCTTC. Residues: CASSLEAGEPSQQFF.

The chain joins TRBV7-2 to TRBJ1-2; D uncertain. V lost 8 bases and J lost 7, with 14 bases in between. Germline CDR1 is SGHTA and CDR2 is FQGNSA. This CDR3 is 12 amino acids long. CDR3 bases: TGTGCCAGCGGACTCCACGATGGTGGCTACACCTTC. Its protein product is CASGLHDGGYTF. The full variable domain, its missing parts supplied by reference TRBV7-2 and TRBJ1-2, is GAGVSQSPSNKVTEKGKDVELRCDPISGHTALYWYRQSLGQGLEFLIYFQGNSAPDKSGLPSDRFSAERTGGSVSTLTIQRTQQEDSAVYLCASGLHDGGYTFGSGTRLTVV.

This clone has only a few counts. The chain couples TRBV5-1 to TRBJ2-7, with 9 bases aligning to TRBD1. CDR1 and CDR2 (germline): SGHRS, YFSETQ. The CDR3 totals 16 residues. V trimming: 4 bases; J trimming: 5 bases; junction bases outside the gene matches: 13. The CDR3 sequence: CASSTQTGTGYHEQYF. CDR3 in DNA: TGCGCCAGCAGCACACAAACCGGGACAGGGTACCACGAGCAGTACTTC.

This clone showed up just a few times. The sample contains more than one DNA sequence encoding this CDR3. The gene calls are TRBV7-2 and TRBJ1-2; maybe TRBD1 (5 bases). Germline assignment: CDR1 SGHTA and CDR2 FQGNSA. The CDR3 is made up of 12 amino acids. V was pared by 3 bases and J by 4 bases, with 6 bases between. Here the CDR3 DNA reads TGTGCCAGCAGCTTCGACAGCTATGGCTACACCTTC. Protein: CASSFDSYGYTF.

The CDR3 DNA follows: TGTGCCAGTAGTTTGGACAGGGGGTCCTACAATGAGCAGTTCTTC. This sequence encodes CASSLDRGSYNEQFF. This rearrangement joins TRBV19 to TRBJ2-1, with TRBD1 matching 10 bases. The V segment lost 5 bases and the J segment 1 base; nucleotides outside the gene matches: 2. The CDR3 sequence is 15 residues long. Germline lookup yields CDR1 LNHDA and CDR2 SQIVND (reference sequence). Together with reference TRBV19 and TRBJ2-1, the CDR3 gives the full variable domain: DGGITQSPKYLFRKEGQNVTLSCEQNLNHDAMYWYRQDPGQGLRLIYYSQIVNDFQKGDIAEGYSVSREKKESFPLTVTSAQKNPTAFYLCASSLDRGSYNEQFFGPGTRLTVL.

This chain connects TRBV15 to TRBJ1-4, with a tentative D call TRBD1 (6 bases). Trimming removed 0 bases at V and 3 bases at J, with 17 bases between. The V gene's germline CDR1 is LNHNV and CDR2 YYDKDF (reference sequence). The CDR3 contains 18 residues. The CDR3 loop is CATSRDVLGGASNEKLFF. CDR3 nucleotides: TGTGCCACCAGCAGAGATGTATTGGGGGGGGCGTCTAATGAAAAACTGTTTTTT.

This clone was detected only a few times. The V gene is TRBV3-1 (or the pseudogene TRBV3-2), the J gene TRBJ2-4, with D perhaps TRBD2 (7 bases). Deletions cut 4 bases from V and 3 bases from J, with 13 bases between. Germline V gives CDR1 LGHDT, CDR2 YNNKEL (reference sequence). This CDR3 region has 15 residues. Written as DNA, the CDR3 is TGTGCCAGCAGCCCCCAGGGAGGGGGCAAAAACATTCAGTACTTC. It translates to CASSPQGGGKNIQYF.

V gene TRBV9 combines with J gene TRBJ2-7; D is ambiguous. Germline CDR1 SGDLS, CDR2 YYNGEE. This CDR3 is built from 11 residues. V dropped 1 base and J dropped 3 bases, with 2 bases sitting between them. CDR3 sequence (DNA): TGTGCCAGCAGCGTACGCTACGAGCAGTACTTC. This encodes CASSVRYEQYF.

The V gene is TRBV7-2, the J gene TRBJ1-3; perhaps TRBD1 as D (6 bases). The CDR3 runs to 15 residues. Germline loops: CDR1 SGHTA, CDR2 FQGNSA. Trimming cost V 3 bases and J 9 bases, with 18 bases left between them. CDR3 protein: CASSLRATGASTIYF. The CDR3 nucleotides are TGTGCCAGCAGCTTGAGAGCGACAGGAGCGAGCACCATATATTTT.

The chain's CDR3 is CASSPPASGMLNEQFF. CDR3 DNA: TGTGCCAGCAGCCCCCCCGCTAGCGGGATGCTGAATGAGCAGTTCTTC. This chain connects TRBV5-6 to TRBJ2-1; the match to TRBD2 covers 9 bases. The CDR3 consists of 16 residues. V dropped 4 bases and J dropped 7; count of bases not matched to a gene: 12. The germline gives CDR1 SGHDT, CDR2 YYEEEE.

This clone was seen just once. The chain has TRBV27 and TRBJ2-2, with D possibly TRBD1 on 6 matching bases. CDR1 is MNHEY and CDR2 is SMNVEV in the germline V gene (reference sequence). V lost 2 bases and J lost 2, with 9 bases in between. CDR3 size: 15 residues. CDR3 in amino acids: CASSLRTVNTGELFF. CDR3 nucleotide sequence: TGTGCCAGCAGTTTACGGACAGTAAACACCGGGGAGCTGTTTTTT.

This clone was seen once. The chain carries TRBV13 and TRBJ2-7; 8 nucleotides align to TRBD1. V lost 5 bases, J lost 3 bases, and 6 bases stayed unmatched. This CDR3 is 14 amino acids long. In germline, CDR1 is PRHDT, CDR2 FYEKMQ (reference sequence). The chain's CDR3 is CASSPADRVYEQYF. The DNA of the CDR3 is TGTGCCAGCAGCCCGGCGGACAGGGTCTACGAGCAGTACTTC.

This clone was detected a few times. The chain couples TRBV7-9 to TRBJ2-7, with D maybe TRBD2 (6 bases). Trimming left V 5 bases short and J 3 bases short, with 14 bases between. CDR3 length equals 14 residues. Germline lookup yields CDR1 SEHNR and CDR2 FQNEAQ (reference sequence). The CDR3 sequence: CASSPRQGGYEQYF. CDR3 in DNA: TGTGCCAGCAGCCCACGTCAGGGAGGCTACGAGCAGTACTTC.

This clone was detected only a few times. The chain joins TRBV2 to TRBJ2-7; 8 nucleotides match TRBD2. The V gene's germline CDR1 is SNHLY and CDR2 FYNNEI. The V segment lost 5 bases and the J segment 6 bases; nucleotides outside the gene matches: 12. CDR3 length: 15 residues. This CDR3 is CASSYFGAGGREQYF. For the CDR3, the DNA is TGTGCCAGCAGTTACTTCGGGGCGGGAGGACGCGAGCAGTACTTC.

The CDR3 coding sequence is TGTGCCAGCAGCCAAGCACAGGGGGCAGTCTCTGGCTACACCTTC. This sequence encodes CASSQAQGAVSGYTF. The J gene is TRBJ1-2, the V gene TRBV14; 9 bases align to TRBD1. The ends lost 1 base at V and 7 bases at J; junction bases unmatched: 7. The CDR3 contains 15 residues. Looked up from germline, CDR1 is SGHDN and CDR2 is FVKESK.

The V call is TRBV19, the J call TRBJ2-1, with D possibly TRBD2 on 7 matching bases. The CDR3 runs to 16 residues. The germline V gene encodes CDR1 LNHDA and CDR2 SQIVND (reference sequence). Trimming took 5 bases from V and 2 from J, leaving 16 bases between them. The CDR3 sequence: CASSGGDIATYNEQFF. The CDR3 DNA reads as TGTGCCAGTAGTGGGGGGGACATCGCCACCTACAATGAGCAGTTCTTC.

The chain joins TRBV18 to TRBJ2-7; 8 bases are a match to TRBD1. CDR1 is KGHSH and CDR2 is LQKENI in the germline V gene. This CDR3 has 15 amino acids. The trim removed 3 bases at V and 4 bases at J, leaving 8 bases unmatched. DNA for the CDR3: TGTGCCAGCTCACCTCCGACAGGGGCGACATACGAGCAGTACTTC. It is translated as CASSPPTGATYEQYF.

CDR3 amino acids: CASSIGGGGGYTF. The CDR3 DNA is TGTGCCAGTAGTATAGGTGGAGGAGGAGGCTACACCTTC. The chain is built from TRBV19 and TRBJ1-2, with D unresolved. The V end lost 1 base, the J end lost 8 bases, and 11 bases lay between the germline ends. The CDR3 runs to 13 residues. In germline, CDR1 is LNHDA, CDR2 SQIVND (reference sequence). The variable domain in full, completed from reference TRBV19 and TRBJ1-2, reads DGGITQSPKYLFRKEGQNVTLSCEQNLNHDAMYWYRQDPGQGLRLIYYSQIVNDFQKGDIAEGYSVSREKKESFPLTVTSAQKNPTAFYLCASSIGGGGGYTFGSGTRLTVV.

V is TRBV7-9 and J is TRBJ1-4; 7 nucleotides agree with TRBD1. V shed 5 bases, J shed 13 bases, and the junction held 10 bases outside the gene matches. Germline V CDR1 and CDR2: SEHNR, FQNEAQ (reference sequence). The CDR3 runs to 13 residues. The DNA of the CDR3 is TGTGCCAGCAGCACAGACAGGGCCCGACGACTGTTTTTT. Protein product: CASSTDRARRLFF.

The CDR3 is CASSVASGSGNTIYF. CDR3 DNA sequence: TGTGCCAGCAGCGTAGCGTCAGGATCTGGAAACACCATATATTTT. V and J are TRBV9 and TRBJ1-3; unclear D gene. The ends were cut back, 0 bases at V and 1 base at J, with 8 bases in the middle. CDR1 is SGDLS, CDR2 YYNGEE, per germline. This CDR3 is 15 amino acids long.

This sequence joins TRBV19 and TRBJ1-2; unclear D gene. Trimming took 9 bases from V and 4 from J, leaving 18 bases between them. The CDR3 length is 14 residues. Germline V gene sequence: CDR1 LNHDA, CDR2 SQIVND (reference sequence). This chain's CDR3 is CASRSRGNIYGYTF. For the CDR3, the DNA is TGTGCCAGCCGATCGAGAGGGAACATCTATGGCTACACCTTC.

The genes are TRBV2 and TRBJ2-2; 9 nucleotides align to TRBD1. The CDR3 spans 18 residues. V shed 3 bases, J shed 6 bases, and the junction held 14 bases outside the gene matches. Germline values: CDR1 SNHLY, CDR2 FYNNEI. The CDR3 region is CASSDPLGQGFDAGELFF. The CDR3 nucleotides read TGTGCCAGCAGTGATCCGTTGGGACAGGGTTTTGACGCCGGGGAGCTGTTTTTT. Variable domain in full (rest from reference TRBV2 and TRBJ2-2): EPEVTQTPSHQVTQMGQEVILRCVPISNHLYFYWYRQILGQKVEFLVSFYNNEISEKSEIFDDQFSVERPDGSNFTLKIRSTKLEDSAMYFCASSDPLGQGFDAGELFFGEGSRLTVL.

The CDR3 bases are TGTGCCAGCACCTACGCCGGACTGACTAACTATGGCTACACCTTC. Protein sequence: CASTYAGLTNYGYTF. The chain combines TRBV6-6 with TRBJ1-2; D is undetermined. V lost 7 bases to trimming and J lost 0 bases, with 15 bases between them. The germline V gene has CDR1 MNHNY and CDR2 SVGAGI (reference sequence). This CDR3 region has 15 residues.

The V call is TRBV5-5, the J call TRBJ1-1; D is perhaps TRBD1 (5 bases). CDR1 SGHKS and CDR2 YYEKEE come from the germline V gene (reference sequence). The CDR3 length is 13 residues. V was cut by 5 bases and J by 8 bases, with 16 bases left in between. The CDR3 here is CASRERRDWEAFF. In nucleotides, the CDR3 is TGTGCCAGCAGGGAGCGCCGGGACTGGGAAGCTTTCTTT. The full variable domain, its missing parts supplied by reference TRBV5-5 and TRBJ1-1, is DAGVTQSPTHLIKTRGQQVTLRCSPISGHKSVSWYQQVLGQGPQFIFQYYEKEERGRGNFPDRFSARQFPNYSSELNVNALLLGDSALYLCASRERRDWEAFFGQGTRLTVV.

V and J are TRBV3-1 (or the pseudogene TRBV3-2) and TRBJ2-1, with D tentatively TRBD2 (6 bases). The CDR3 contains 16 residues. Trimming shortened V by 1 base and J by 9 bases, and 19 bases separated the two germline ends. Germline V gene sequence: CDR1 LGHDT, CDR2 YNNKEL (reference sequence). CDR3 DNA sequence: TGTGCCAGCAGCCAAGGACTAGTGGGCCGCTGGAGTGAGCAGTTCTTC. It codes for CASSQGLVGRWSEQFF.